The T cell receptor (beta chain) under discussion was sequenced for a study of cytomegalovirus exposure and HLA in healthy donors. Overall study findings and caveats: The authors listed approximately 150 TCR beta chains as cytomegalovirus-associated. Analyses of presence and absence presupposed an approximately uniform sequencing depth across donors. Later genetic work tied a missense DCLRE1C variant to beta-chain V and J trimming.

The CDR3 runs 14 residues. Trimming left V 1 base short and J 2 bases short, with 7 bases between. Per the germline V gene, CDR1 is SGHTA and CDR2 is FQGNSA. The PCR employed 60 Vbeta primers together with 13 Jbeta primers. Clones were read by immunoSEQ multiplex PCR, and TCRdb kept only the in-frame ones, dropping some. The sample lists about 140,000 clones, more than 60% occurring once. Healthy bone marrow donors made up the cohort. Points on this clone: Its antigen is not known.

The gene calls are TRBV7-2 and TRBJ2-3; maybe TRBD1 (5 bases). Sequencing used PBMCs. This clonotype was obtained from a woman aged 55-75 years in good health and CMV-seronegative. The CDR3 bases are TGTGCCAGCAGCTTAGAGGGGATCACAGATACGCAGTATTTT. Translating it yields CASSLEGITDTQYF.